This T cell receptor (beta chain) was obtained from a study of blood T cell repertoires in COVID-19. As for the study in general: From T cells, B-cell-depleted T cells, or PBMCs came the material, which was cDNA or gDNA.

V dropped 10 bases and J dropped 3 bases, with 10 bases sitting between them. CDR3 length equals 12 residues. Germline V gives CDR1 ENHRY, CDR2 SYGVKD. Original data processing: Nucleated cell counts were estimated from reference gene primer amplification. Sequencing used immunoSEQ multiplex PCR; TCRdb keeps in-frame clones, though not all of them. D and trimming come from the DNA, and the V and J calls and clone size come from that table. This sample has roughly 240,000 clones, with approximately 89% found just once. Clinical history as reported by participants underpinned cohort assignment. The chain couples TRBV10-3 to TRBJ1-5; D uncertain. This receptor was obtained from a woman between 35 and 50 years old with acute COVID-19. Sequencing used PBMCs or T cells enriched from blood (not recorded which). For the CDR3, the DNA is TGTGCCAGCGGGAAGGACAATCAGCCCCAGCATTTT. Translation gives CASGKDNQPQHF.